Listed below are T cell receptor beta chains from one sample, sequenced in a study of healthy donors' naive CD4 and CD8 T cells. Each CDR3 protein is one row after TCRdb ran MiXCR on the reads. The sample comprises roughly 200,000 distinct CDR3 sequences, about four fifths of which are singletons, and less than 2.5% rests with the top ten. The source material was naive CD4+ and CD8+ T cells sorted from blood, pooled from several donors. These TCRs come from a pool of human donors in good health; the sample pools cells from several healthy donors. The CDR3 runs from the conserved cysteine through the conserved F or W. The D gene is left open where the match is weak. The listing skips clone size in some rows; elsewhere it reads once, few, many or a size class.

d_gene | j_gene | v_gene | len | abundance | CDR3nt | CDR3aa
NA | TRBJ1-3 | TRBV19 | 16 | NA | TGTGCCAGTAGTATAATCCACCAGAGCTCTGGAAACACCATATATTTT | CASSIIHQSSGNTIYF
NA | TRBJ2-1 | TRBV6-5 | 13 | NA | TGTGCCAGCAGCCTCGAGGACGGAGGGGAGCAGTTCTTC | CASSLEDGGEQFF
NA | TRBJ2-3 | TRBV29-1 | 11 | NA | TGCAGCGTTCCGAGATCAGATACGCAGTATTTT | CSVPRSDTQYF
NA | TRBJ1-2 | TRBV6-5 | 13 | once | TGTGCCAGCAGCTACCGTCCGCTCTATGGCTACACCTTC | CASSYRPLYGYTF
TRBD2 | TRBJ2-1 | TRBV29-1 | 15 | NA | TGCAGCGTTGAAGGACTAGCGGGGTCTCGGGATGAGCAGTTCTTC | CSVEGLAGSRDEQFF
NA | TRBJ1-6 | TRBV19 | 15 | NA | TGTGCCAGTAGCTCCGGGACGTCACTTAATTCACCCCTCCACTTT | CASSSGTSLNSPLHF
TRBD2 | TRBJ2-5 | TRBV19 | 17 | few | TGTGCCAGTAGTTCCCACGCTGCGGGGGTTGGGCAAGAGACCCAGTACTTC | CASSSHAAGVGQETQYF
TRBD1 | TRBJ1-6 | TRBV19 | 17 | NA | TGTGCCAGTAAATCGGGACAGGGGTCCTCCTATAATTCACCCCTCCACTTT | CASKSGQGSSYNSPLHF
NA | TRBJ2-1 | TRBV27 | 14 | NA | TGTGCCAGCATCGGCTCGGACATGCTCAATGAGCAGTTCTTC | CASIGSDMLNEQFF
NA | TRBJ2-7 | TRBV30 | 11 | NA | TGTGCCTGGAGTCCCCTCAAGCAGCAGTACTTC | CAWSPLKQQYF
TRBD1 | TRBJ1-1 | TRBV27 | 14 | NA | TGTGCCAGCAGTTTAGGGACAGGCTCCCCTTTGGCTTTCTTT | CASSLGTGSPLAFF
TRBD2 | TRBJ2-1 | TRBV15 | 17 | NA | TGTGCCACCAGCAGAGATAAGGCGGGAGAATCGTGGAATGAGCAGTTCTTC | CATSRDKAGESWNEQFF
NA | TRBJ1-5 | TRBV29-1 | 14 | NA | TGCAGCGTCTGGGCCGGAGTAACGGATCAGCCCCAGCATTTT | CSVWAGVTDQPQHF
NA | TRBJ1-2 | TRBV11-2 | 17 | NA | TGTGCCAGCAGCTCCCGGGACGTTTCACAGTTGAACTATGGCTGCACCTTC | CASSSRDVSQLNYGCTF
TRBD2 | TRBJ2-1 | TRBV29-1 | 13 | few | TGCAGCGTAAGCGGGAGGGCCGGGAATGAGCAGTTCTTC | CSVSGRAGNEQFF
TRBD2 | TRBJ2-7 | TRBV27 | 16 | NA | TGTGCCAGCAGTCCAGACCCGGGACTAGTCACCCACGAGCAGTACTTC | CASSPDPGLVTHEQYF
TRBD1 | TRBJ2-5 | TRBV6-2/TRBV6-3 | 15 | once | TGTGCCAGCAGTTTTGGGACAGGGGTTACGGAGACCCAGTACTTC | CASSFGTGVTETQYF
TRBD2 | TRBJ2-7 | TRBV29-1 | 14 | NA | TGCAGCGTCCCCAGCGGGGAGCGTCCCTACGAGCAGTACTTC | CSVPSGERPYEQYF
NA | TRBJ2-7 | TRBV11-2 | 13 | few | TGTGCCAGCAGCGAGGGACTTTCGGGGGAGCAGTACTTC | CASSEGLSGEQYF
NA | TRBJ2-3 | TRBV30 | 12 | NA | TGTGCCTGGAGTGTCTCGGCAGAGACGCAGTATTTT | CAWSVSAETQYF
TRBD1 | TRBJ2-2 | TRBV5-1 | 19 | NA | TGCGCCAGCAGCTCGACCCCACCCGGACAGGGGGCAGACACCGGGGAGCTGTTTTTT | CASSSTPPGQGADTGELFF
TRBD1 | TRBJ1-2 | TRBV15 | 14 | NA | TGTGCCACCAGCAGAGACCCGACAGGGCCTGGCTACACCTTC | CATSRDPTGPGYTF
TRBD1 | TRBJ2-5 | TRBV29-1 | 13 | NA | TGCAGCGTCGCATGGACAGGGAGTGAGACCCAGTACTTC | CSVAWTGSETQYF
NA | TRBJ2-1 | TRBV19 | 16 | NA | TGTGCCAGTAGTATAGAAGGGTTTAGGTCCTACAATGAGCAGTTCTTC | CASSIEGFRSYNEQFF
NA | TRBJ1-2 | TRBV7-8 | 14 | NA | TGTGCCAGCAGCTTACACAGAGGGGACTATGGCTACACCTTC | CASSLHRGDYGYTF
NA | TRBJ2-2 | TRBV6-2/TRBV6-3 | 16 | NA | TGTGCCAGCAGCAGCCCGGGCGGGGTGAACACCGGGGAGCTGTTTTTT | CASSSPGGVNTGELFF
TRBD1 | TRBJ2-5 | TRBV7-8 | 16 | NA | TGTGCCAGCAGCGCGACCGGGACAGGGCTGAAAGAGACCCAGTACTTC | CASSATGTGLKETQYF
NA | TRBJ1-1 | TRBV30 | 12 | NA | TGTGCCTGGAAAGAAGGAGTTACTGAAGCTTTCTTT | CAWKEGVTEAFF
TRBD1 | TRBJ1-1 | TRBV27 | 14 | NA | TGTGCCAGCAGTGACAGGGGTTACGGCACTGAAGCTTTCTTT | CASSDRGYGTEAFF
NA | TRBJ2-1 | TRBV29-1 | 15 | NA | TGCAGCGTCTCTCCGCCAGGGTTTGCGTACAATGAGCAGTTCTTC | CSVSPPGFAYNEQFF
NA | TRBJ1-5 | TRBV7-9 | 16 | NA | TGTGCCAGCAGCTTAGGAAGTGAAGGGTGGAATCAGCCCCAGCATTTT | CASSLGSEGWNQPQHF
NA | TRBJ1-5 | TRBV18 | 14 | NA | TGTGCCAGCGCCACAGGGTCGGGTAATCAGCCCCAGCATTTT | CASATGSGNQPQHF
NA | TRBJ2-1 | TRBV20-1 | 15 | NA | TGCAGTGCTAGAGGAGCCCTTTTGAGTAGCGGCGAGCAGTTCTTC | CSARGALLSSGEQFF
NA | TRBJ1-5 | TRBV29-1 | 14 | NA | TGCAGCGTTGGAAGGGCTGGGAGCAATCAGCCCCAGCATTTT | CSVGRAGSNQPQHF
NA | TRBJ1-3 | TRBV6-2/TRBV6-3 | 15 | NA | TGTGCCAGCAGTTATTCGAGGGCGGTCGGAAACACCATATATTTT | CASSYSRAVGNTIYF
NA | TRBJ2-7 | TRBV29-1 | 13 | NA | TGCAGCGTTGACGCAGGGGCGGGTTACGAGCAGTACTTC | CSVDAGAGYEQYF
TRBD2 | TRBJ2-1 | TRBV10-3 | 16 | few | TGTGCCATCAGGCCCGGGACTAGCGGGACCTACAATGAGCAGTTCTTC | CAIRPGTSGTYNEQFF
NA | TRBJ2-2 | TRBV28 | 10 | NA | TGTGCCAGCAGCCAGTTGGAGCTGTTTTTT | CASSQLELFF
NA | TRBJ2-7 | TRBV6-5 | 15 | NA | TGTGCCAGCGCCCCACAAGGCTTGATCTTCTACGAGCAGTACTTC | CASAPQGLIFYEQYF
TRBD2 | TRBJ2-1 | TRBV29-1 | 15 | once | TGCAGCGTTGGACTAGCGGGGGTTCCCTACAATGAGCAGTTCTTC | CSVGLAGVPYNEQFF
NA | TRBJ2-2 | TRBV29-1 | 14 | NA | TGCAGCGCCGAACGGCAGTTGAACACCGGGGAGCTGTTTTTT | CSAERQLNTGELFF
TRBD2 | TRBJ2-1 | TRBV5-1 | 18 | NA | TGCGCCAGCAGCCAAGATAGTCGTCGGATAGCGGGTTACAATGAGCAGTTCTTC | CASSQDSRRIAGYNEQFF
NA | TRBJ1-1 | TRBV29-1 | 11 | NA | TGCAGCCTAGGGGGAGGCACTGAAGCTTTCTTT | CSLGGGTEAFF
NA | TRBJ2-1 | TRBV11-2 | 15 | NA | TGTGCCAGCAGCTTAGATCCGGGAGCCAACAATGAGCAGTTCTTC | CASSLDPGANNEQFF
NA | TRBJ2-5 | TRBV29-1 | 12 | NA | TGCAGCGTTGATAGGTACCAAGAGACCCAGTACTTC | CSVDRYQETQYF
TRBD1 | TRBJ2-2 | TRBV30 | 15 | NA | TGTGCCTGGAGCCCGGGGCTAACAGGGGCCGGGGAGCTGTTTTTT | CAWSPGLTGAGELFF
TRBD1 | TRBJ2-7 | TRBV6-6 | 19 | NA | TGTGCCAGCAGTCTAACAACCGGGACAGGGGAACCGGGGGCCTACGAGCAGTACTTC | CASSLTTGTGEPGAYEQYF
NA | TRBJ1-5 | TRBV29-1 | 13 | NA | TGCAGCGTTGTAGGGGCCGGTCGTCAGCCCCAGCATTTT | CSVVGAGRQPQHF
NA | TRBJ1-1 | TRBV19 | 15 | NA | TGTGCCAGTAGTATCCCACCTGGATTTGGCACTGAAGCTTTCTTT | CASSIPPGFGTEAFF
NA | TRBJ1-5 | TRBV5-1 | 14 | NA | TGCGCCAGCAGCTTGGAGGGCAGCAATCAGCCCCAGCATTTT | CASSLEGSNQPQHF
TRBD2 | TRBJ2-7 | TRBV2 | 15 | NA | TGTGCCAGCAGTGAAGCGCGGGAGGGCCTCGGCGAGCAGTACTTC | CASSEAREGLGEQYF
TRBD2 | TRBJ2-3 | TRBV29-1 | 15 | NA | TGCAGCGTCGCTTGGGCTAGCGGATACACAGATACGCAGTATTTT | CSVAWASGYTDTQYF
NA | TRBJ2-7 | TRBV5-1 | 12 | NA | TGTGCCAGCAGCTTGCAAAGGACAGAGCAGTACTTC | CASSLQRTEQYF
TRBD1 | TRBJ1-3 | TRBV19 | 17 | NA | TGTGCCAGTAGTATCGGCAGGGACAGACGCTCTGGAAACACCATATATTTT | CASSIGRDRRSGNTIYF
NA | TRBJ1-1 | TRBV29-1 | 12 | NA | TGCAGCGTTGAGGACAGTGCCTCTGAAGCTTTCTTT | CSVEDSASEAFF
NA | TRBJ1-1 | TRBV6-1 | 12 | NA | TGTGCCAGCAGTGAACGAACGGTTGAAGCTTTCTTT | CASSERTVEAFF